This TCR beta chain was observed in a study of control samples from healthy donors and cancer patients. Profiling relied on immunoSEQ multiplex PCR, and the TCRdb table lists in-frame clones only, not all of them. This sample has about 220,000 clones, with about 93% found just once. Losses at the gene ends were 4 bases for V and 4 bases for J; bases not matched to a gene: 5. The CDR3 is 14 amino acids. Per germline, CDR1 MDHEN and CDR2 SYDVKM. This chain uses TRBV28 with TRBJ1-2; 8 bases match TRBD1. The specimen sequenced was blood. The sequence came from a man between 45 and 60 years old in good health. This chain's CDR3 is CASSSQDRVYGYTF. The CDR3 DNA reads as TGTGCCAGCAGTTCCCAGGACAGGGTCTATGGCTACACCTTC.